These 25 T cell receptor beta chains originate from one sample sequenced in a study of T-cell memory formation after mild COVID-19. TCRdb processed the 5' RACE reads anew with MiXCR; each CDR3 protein has one entry. The repertoire consists of roughly 610,000 distinct CDR3 sequences, with 15% to 20% occurring once and the leading ten covering 8.1%. The sequenced sample consisted of PBMCs or a T cell subset sorted from them (not recorded which). These receptors originate from an adult woman who had mild COVID-19 (a few samples of this study predate the infection). Cell type and time point are not known.

This chain links TRBV6-4 with TRBJ2-2; TRBD1 agrees at 7 bases. The V gene end was trimmed by 2 bases and the J gene end by 1 base; junction bases not matched to a gene: 4. The germline V gene has CDR1 MRHNA and CDR2 SNTAGT. CDR3 length equals 16 residues. CDR3 DNA: TGTGCCAGCAGTGACGAGACAGGGTGGAACACCGGGGAGCTGTTTTTT. Its translation: CASSDETGWNTGELFF.

The chain couples TRBV7-2 to TRBJ2-2, with D unclear. The V end lost 4 bases, the J end lost 6 bases, and 9 bases lay between the germline ends. This CDR3 is 13 amino acids long. Germline V gene lookup returns CDR1 SGHTA and CDR2 FQGNSA. CDR3 residues: CASSSTWAGELFF. CDR3 nucleotides: TGTGCCAGCAGCTCTACCTGGGCCGGGGAGCTGTTTTTT.

In regard to this clonotype: One end of the junction does not line up with germline, which may come from a read error. V is TRBV7-8 and J is TRBJ2-4; D remains unclear. CDR1 and CDR2 from the germline V gene are SGHVS and FQNEAQ. This CDR3 is 13 amino acids long. The CDR3 loop reads CASSLDIRNIQCF. The CDR3 nucleotides are TGTGCCAGCAGCTTAGATATACGGAACATTCAGTGCTTC.

The V call is TRBV9, the J call TRBJ2-7, with 10 positions matching TRBD1. V was clipped by 1 base and J by 7 bases; unmatched bases: 11. Germline V lookup: CDR1 SGDLS, CDR2 YYNGEE. CDR3 length equals 16 residues. CDR3 in DNA: TGTGCCAGCAGCGTAAGCCCAGGGACAGGGGTAGAGGAGCAGTACTTC. Translating it yields CASSVSPGTGVEEQYF.

The gene calls are TRBV19 and TRBJ2-7; possible D gene TRBD2, 6 bases. This CDR3 region has 15 residues. With 4 bases removed from V and 0 bases from J, the gap between germline ends came to 13 bases. The germline V gene has CDR1 LNHDA and CDR2 SQIVND (reference sequence). The CDR3 loop is CASSRVAGTSYEQYF. CDR3 coding DNA: TGTGCCAGTAGTAGAGTCGCGGGAACCTCCTACGAGCAGTACTTC. The entire variable domain, with the rest obtained from reference TRBV19 and TRBJ2-7, is as follows: DGGITQSPKYLFRKEGQNVTLSCEQNLNHDAMYWYRQDPGQGLRLIYYSQIVNDFQKGDIAEGYSVSREKKESFPLTVTSAQKNPTAFYLCASSRVAGTSYEQYFGPGTRLTVT.

The sample holds a few counts of this clonotype. This chain uses TRBV6-6 with TRBJ2-5; D could derive from TRBD1 or TRBD2 (5 bases each). Trimming removed 6 bases from V and 9 bases from J, with 20 bases in between. CDR3 length: 14 amino acids. In germline, CDR1 is MNHNY, CDR2 SVGAGI (reference sequence). CDR3 sequence: CASSDPGPVAAQYF. As DNA, the CDR3 is TGTGCCAGCAGCGATCCGGGGCCTGTGGCAGCCCAGTACTTC.

This chain connects TRBV7-9 to TRBJ1-2; TRBD1 agrees at 7 bases. V was pared by 5 bases and J by 6 bases, with 9 bases of the junction left unmatched. This CDR3 is 14 amino acids long. Germline CDR1 and CDR2: SEHNR and FQNEAQ (reference sequence). For the CDR3, the DNA is TGTGCCAGCAGCCGTATCGGGACAGAGGATGGCTACACCTTC. Its translation is CASSRIGTEDGYTF.

This clonotype showed up just a few times. The chain uses TRBV4-3 and TRBJ2-5; possible D gene TRBD2, 6 bases. CDR1 is LGHNA and CDR2 is YSLEER in the germline V gene. The CDR3 spans 16 residues. V was shortened by 0 bases and J by 4 bases, with 15 bases between the two germline ends. The chain's CDR3 is CASSQDVGGNGETQYF. The DNA for the CDR3 is TGCGCCAGCAGCCAAGATGTTGGCGGGAACGGAGAGACCCAGTACTTC.

The chain is built from TRBV21-1 and TRBJ2-1; the tabulated D call, TRBD1, remains unverified against the DNA. TRBV21-1 represents a pseudogene. This CDR3 region has 14 residues. The CDR3 sequence: CASKRTVSYNEQFF. CDR3 nucleotides: TGTGCCAGCAAGAGGACAGTATCCTACAATGAGCAGTTCTTC.

The sample holds a few counts of this clonotype. The chain couples TRBV29-1 to TRBJ2-7; 9 nucleotides align to TRBD2. Germline V gene data show CDR1 as SQVTM and CDR2 as ANQGSEA. This CDR3 contains 13 residues. V gave up 4 bases and J gave up 1 base; unmatched junction bases: 2. CDR3: CSVGGGASYEQYF. Written as DNA, the CDR3 is TGCAGCGTTGGCGGGGGGGCATCCTACGAGCAGTACTTC.

The chain joins TRBV13 to TRBJ1-1, with D possibly matching TRBD1 (5 bases). This CDR3 spans 17 amino acids. Germline V gives CDR1 PRHDT, CDR2 FYEKMQ (reference sequence). With 5 bases removed from V and 1 base from J, the gap between germline ends came to 20 bases. CDR3: CASSPRSREWGNTEAFF. CDR3 DNA sequence: TGTGCCAGCAGCCCAAGGTCCAGGGAATGGGGGAACACTGAAGCTTTCTTT. The whole variable domain, filled in from reference TRBV13 and TRBJ1-1, reads AAGVIQSPRHLIKEKRETATLKCYPIPRHDTVYWYQQGPGQDPQFLISFYEKMQSDKGSIPDRFSAQQFSDYHSELNMSSLELGDSALYFCASSPRSREWGNTEAFFGQGTRLTVV.

Many counts were recorded for this clonotype. The genes are TRBV7-2 and TRBJ2-7; D possibly corresponds to TRBD2 (6 bases). V was cut by 4 bases and J by 3 bases, with 13 bases left in between. CDR3 length: 14 residues. Looked up from germline, CDR1 is SGHTA and CDR2 is FQGNSA. The CDR3 reads CASSSIAEDYEQYF. DNA of the CDR3: TGTGCCAGCAGCTCTATAGCGGAAGACTACGAGCAGTACTTC.

Many counts were recorded for this clonotype. V gene TRBV11-2 combines with J gene TRBJ2-1, with 10 nucleotides matching TRBD1. The CDR3 spans 17 residues. Germline trimming cut 9 bases from V and 1 base from J; bases unmatched to any gene: 12. Germline assignment: CDR1 SGHAT and CDR2 FQNNGV. The CDR3 DNA follows: TGTGCCAGTCTTAATTCCGGGACAGGGGTATCCTACAATGAGCAGTTCTTC. Translation: CASLNSGTGVSYNEQFF.

Ten or more counts support this clonotype. The chain couples TRBV20-1 to TRBJ1-2; D is unclear. With 1 base removed from V and 7 bases from J, the gap between germline ends came to 25 bases. The CDR3 length is 17 residues. Per the germline V gene, CDR1 is DFQATT and CDR2 is SNEGSKA (reference sequence). CDR3 DNA sequence: TGCAGTGCTAGAGGTTTGGGAGTGGCAGGCCGGTCGGGTGGCTACACCTTC. It specifies CSARGLGVAGRSGGYTF.

V gene TRBV30 combines with J gene TRBJ2-5; 7 bases are shared with TRBD2. This CDR3 spans 14 amino acids. Germline CDR1 GTSNPN, CDR2 SVGIG (reference sequence). V dropped 3 bases and J dropped 4; count of bases not matched to a gene: 8. For the CDR3, the DNA is TGTGCCTGGAGCGAACTAGCGAAGCGAGAGACCCAGTACTTC. Translated: CAWSELAKRETQYF.

The rearrangement uses TRBV25-1 and TRBJ2-1; 8 bases align to TRBD2. The length of the CDR3 is 14 residues. Per germline, CDR1 MGHDK and CDR2 SYGVNS. V shed 1 base and J 4 bases; nucleotides not matched to a gene: 0. DNA of the CDR3: TGTGCCAGCAGTGAATCGGGGGGGTACAATGAGCAGTTCTTC. Translation gives CASSESGGYNEQFF.

The V gene is TRBV4-2, the J gene TRBJ1-2, with D tentatively TRBD1 (6 bases). Germline V gene data show CDR1 as LGHNA and CDR2 as YNFKEQ. The ends were cut back, 1 base at V and 1 base at J, with 10 bases in the middle. The CDR3 totals 15 residues. The CDR3 DNA follows: TGTGCCAGCAGCCAAGTAGGGGGACTTAACTATGGCTACACCTTC. Protein sequence: CASSQVGGLNYGYTF.

V is TRBV5-5 and J is TRBJ2-3, with D tentatively TRBD1 (6 bases). Trimming stripped 2 bases from V and 0 bases from J, with 22 bases between. The length of the CDR3 is 19 residues. Germline CDR1 and CDR2: SGHKS and YYEKEE (reference sequence). CDR3 coding DNA: TGTGCCAGCAGCTTACGGACCACAGGGCTCCCTTGGAGCACAGATACGCAGTATTTT. Protein: CASSLRTTGLPWSTDTQYF.

This chain connects TRBV7-9 to TRBJ2-4, with D uncertain. The V gene's germline CDR1 is SEHNR and CDR2 FQNEAQ (reference sequence). The V end was cut by 4 bases, the J end by 0 bases, with 13 bases between. The CDR3 has 16 residues. Written as DNA, the CDR3 is TGTGCCAGCAGCTCCAGTGGTGTTCTAGCCAAAAACATTCAGTACTTC. Its protein product is CASSSSGVLAKNIQYF.

This clonotype was counted between two and nine times. The chain uses TRBV12-3 or TRBV12-4 and TRBJ2-2, with 7 bases that match TRBD2. The junction had 11 bases not matched to a gene; V was cut back by 5 bases and J by 5 bases. CDR3 length: 16 amino acids. The CDR3 DNA follows: TGTGCCAGCAGTCTAGGACTAGGAGAGAGGACCGGGGAGCTGTTTTTT. It encodes CASSLGLGERTGELFF.

The CDR3 region has the DNA TGTGCCTGGAGTGCGGGAGCCGGGGAGCTGTTTTTT. Translating it yields CAWSAGAGELFF. The J gene is TRBJ2-2, the V gene TRBV30; D is perhaps TRBD2 (6 bases). V shed 1 base and J shed 6 bases, with 6 bases lying between them. Germline assignment: CDR1 GTSNPN and CDR2 SVGIG (reference sequence). This CDR3 comprises 12 residues.

The chain has TRBV7-3 and TRBJ2-5; weak D call: TRBD1 (5 bases). V was shortened by 2 bases and J by 0 bases, with 10 bases between the two germline ends. Germline values: CDR1 SGHTA, CDR2 FQGTGA. This CDR3 spans 15 amino acids. DNA for the CDR3: TGTGCCAGCAGCTTATCAGGCAGGGACCAAGAGACCCAGTACTTC. It translates to CASSLSGRDQETQYF.

The table lists this clonotype with a few counts. The V and J genes are TRBV3-1 and TRBJ1-6, with 7 bases that match TRBD1. CDR3 length: 16 amino acids. The germline CDR1 and CDR2 sequences are LGHDT and YNNKEL (reference sequence). V shed 3 bases, J shed 7 bases, and the junction held 9 bases outside the gene matches. In DNA form, the CDR3 reads TGTGCCAGCAGCCACTCGACCGGGACAGCGAATTCACCCCTCCACTTT. This codes for CASSHSTGTANSPLHF. The full variable domain, completed using reference TRBV3-1 and TRBJ1-6, is DTAVSQTPKYLVTQMGNDKSIKCEQNLGHDTMYWYKQDSKKFLKIMFSYNNKELIINETVPNRFSPKSPDKAHLNLHINSLELGDSAVYFCASSHSTGTANSPLHFGNGTRLTVT.

This clonotype was picked up many times. The CDR3 is CASSFWGGGAGNEQFF. CDR3 DNA sequence: TGTGCCAGCAGTTTTTGGGGAGGGGGAGCCGGCAATGAGCAGTTCTTC. The rearrangement joins TRBV12-3 or TRBV12-4 to TRBJ2-1; D possibly corresponds to TRBD2 (7 bases). The ends were cut back, 3 bases at V and 6 bases at J, with 18 bases in the middle. This CDR3 comprises 16 residues.

The CDR3 coding sequence is TGTGCCAGCAGCTTAGGACAGGGATTGGGCCATGAGCAGTTCTTC. This encodes CASSLGQGLGHEQFF. V is TRBV7-6 and J is TRBJ2-1; 7 positions match TRBD1. Trimming cost V 1 base and J 8 bases; bases outside gene matches: 8. The CDR3 consists of 15 residues. Germline values: CDR1 SGHVS, CDR2 FNYEAQ.